What follows are 19 T cell receptor beta chains derived from one specimen sequenced in a study of blood T cell repertoires in COVID-19. Assay: immunoSEQ multiplex PCR; the TCRdb copy retains only in-frame clones and omits some. The sample shows around 260,000 clones, about 89% of them seen only once. Sequencing was carried out using peripheral blood. The receptors originated from a man aged 35-49 years who had recovered from COVID-19.

V usage is TRBV29-1 and J usage is TRBJ1-1; tentative D call: TRBD1 (5 bases). Germline values: CDR1 SQVTM, CDR2 ANQGSEA. V lost 6 bases, J lost 4 bases, and 12 bases lay in between. The CDR3 loop spans 12 amino acids. CDR3 residues: CSVRQTLTEAFF. The CDR3 bases are TGCAGCGTCAGACAGACGCTCACTGAAGCTTTCTTT.

The chain couples TRBV5-1 to TRBJ1-2; 11 bases are shared with TRBD1. The CDR3 length is 13 residues. With 4 bases clipped from V and 6 bases from J, the junction kept 2 bases outside the gene matches. Looked up from germline, CDR1 is SGHRS and CDR2 is YFSETQ. The CDR3 is CASSKGQGDGYTF. The DNA for the CDR3 is TGCGCCAGCAGCAAGGGACAGGGGGATGGCTACACCTTC.

The rearrangement uses TRBV3-1 (or the pseudogene TRBV3-2) and TRBJ2-1; 12 bases align to TRBD2. The CDR3 length is 17 residues. V was pared by 4 bases and J by 5 bases, with 9 bases of the junction left unmatched. From germline, CDR1 is LGHDT and CDR2 YNNKEL (reference sequence). CDR3 amino acids: CASSLAGLAGLHNEQFF. In DNA form, the CDR3 reads TGTGCCAGCAGCCTCGCCGGACTAGCGGGGCTCCACAATGAGCAGTTCTTC.

The chain has TRBV14 and TRBJ1-5, with no clear D. Germline V CDR1 and CDR2: SGHDN, FVKESK. This CDR3 comprises 12 residues. Trimming took 5 bases from V and 6 from J, leaving 8 bases between them. In nucleotides, the CDR3 is TGTGCCAGCAGCTATGGGAGTCAGCCCCAGCATTTT. This gives the protein CASSYGSQPQHF.

The V call is TRBV10-3, the J call TRBJ2-3; tentative D call: TRBD1 (6 bases). The CDR3 runs to 19 residues. CDR1 and CDR2 (germline): ENHRY, SYGVKD. The V and J ends lost 5 bases and 0 bases respectively, with 24 bases between them. DNA for the CDR3: TGTGCCATCAGTCGGGCCTATGCGAAGGCAGGGGTGAGCACAGATACGCAGTATTTT. Translation gives CAISRAYAKAGVSTDTQYF.

This clone was seen only once. This chain uses TRBV19 with TRBJ1-1, with D possibly matching TRBD1 (5 bases). V lost 8 bases and J lost 0, with 16 bases in between. Germline values: CDR1 LNHDA, CDR2 SQIVND (reference sequence). This CDR3 has 15 amino acids. In DNA, the CDR3 is TGTGCCAGTTTTTGGACCGGGGGGATGAACACTGAAGCTTTCTTT. Protein product: CASFWTGGMNTEAFF.

The rearrangement links TRBV4-1 to TRBJ2-7; a weak D match, TRBD2 (6 bases). This CDR3 spans 16 amino acids. Between the trimmed V and J ends, which lost 3 bases and 4 bases, there was a span of 19 bases. Germline loops: CDR1 MGHRA, CDR2 YSYEKL. CDR3 DNA sequence: TGCGCCAGCAGCCATCAACTCGGGGGAGGCGGTTACGAGCAGTACTTC. It encodes CASSHQLGGGGYEQYF.

This clone appeared a single time. The chain employs TRBV7-3 and TRBJ2-1, with D possibly being TRBD1 (6 bases). V dropped 5 bases and J dropped 3 bases, with 14 bases sitting between them. The germline V gene encodes CDR1 SGHTA and CDR2 FQGTGA. There are 15 residues in the CDR3. The CDR3 DNA reads TGTGCCAGCAGCATGTCAGGGGCGGTCTACAATGAGCAGTTCTTC. Residues: CASSMSGAVYNEQFF.

The rearrangement uses TRBV24-1 and TRBJ1-5; D is ambiguous. Germline CDR1 reads KGHDR; CDR2 reads SFDVKD. The CDR3 is 14 amino acids. The V end lost 2 bases, the J end lost 1 base, and 5 bases lay between the germline ends. The CDR3 DNA reads as TGTGCCACCAGTGATTCGTTGAGCAATCAGCCCCAGCATTTT. Translation: CATSDSLSNQPQHF.

This chain uses TRBV30 with TRBJ2-5; TRBD2 is a possible D gene (5 bases). Deletions cut 1 base from V and 1 base from J, with 10 bases between. Germline V gene sequence: CDR1 GTSNPN, CDR2 SVGIG (reference sequence). The CDR3 loop spans 14 amino acids. The CDR3 coding sequence is TGTGCCTGGAGTGAGAGAGGGCCCCAAGAGACCCAGTACTTC. Translation gives CAWSERGPQETQYF. Drawing the rest from reference TRBV30 and TRBJ2-5, the complete variable domain is SQTIHQWPATLVQPVGSPLSLECTVEGTSNPNLYWYRQAAGRGLQLLFYSVGIGQISSEVPQNLSASRPQDRQFILSSKKLLLSDSGFYLCAWSERGPQETQYFGPGTRLLVL.

The chain has TRBV10-2 and TRBJ2-5, with D perhaps TRBD2 (8 bases). Looked up from germline, CDR1 is WSHSY and CDR2 is SAAADI. V lost 6 bases, J lost 4 bases, and 15 bases lay in between. This CDR3 has 14 amino acids. CDR3 loop: CASSREGARETQYF. CDR3 nucleotides: TGCGCCAGCAGCCGGGAGGGGGCAAGAGAGACCCAGTACTTC.

The chain employs TRBV14 and TRBJ2-7, with D tentatively TRBD1 (6 bases). The V gene lost 3 bases and the J gene lost 4 bases, with 10 bases spanning the gap. Germline lookup yields CDR1 SGHDN and CDR2 FVKESK. The CDR3 contains 13 residues. The CDR3, as DNA: TGTGCCAGCAGCCACCTACAGGGATACGAGCAGTACTTC. This codes for CASSHLQGYEQYF.

CDR3: CASSPGTTPTGELFF. For the CDR3, the DNA is TGTGCCAGTAGTCCCGGGACAACTCCCACCGGGGAGCTGTTTTTT. The V call is TRBV19, the J call TRBJ2-2, with D perhaps matching TRBD1 (6 bases). CDR1 LNHDA and CDR2 SQIVND come from the germline V gene (reference sequence). The CDR3 runs to 15 residues. Trimming took off 5 bases at V and 4 bases at J, with 14 bases between the two ends.

The rearrangement joins TRBV6-2 or TRBV6-3 to TRBJ2-7; D is undetermined. V dropped 6 bases and J dropped 4 bases, with 10 bases sitting between them. The germline CDR1 and CDR2 sequences are MNHEY and SVGEGT. This CDR3 contains 12 residues. CDR3 sequence: CASSLAWYEQYF. The DNA for the CDR3 is TGTGCCAGCAGCTTGGCTTGGTACGAGCAGTACTTC.

In its sample, this clone was seen once. The V call is TRBV30, the J call TRBJ2-5; 13 nucleotides match TRBD2. Looked up from germline, CDR1 is GTSNPN and CDR2 is SVGIG (reference sequence). V lost 8 bases and J lost 3; bases outside the gene matches: 9. The CDR3 runs to 15 residues. CDR3 protein: CAQELAGGPKETQYF. CDR3 coding DNA: TGTGCCCAGGAACTAGCGGGAGGGCCGAAAGAGACCCAGTACTTC.

The J gene is TRBJ1-2, the V gene TRBV7-9, with 11 bases aligning to TRBD1. Germline V gives CDR1 SEHNR, CDR2 FQNEAQ (reference sequence). Trimming removed 5 bases from V and 7 bases from J; junction bases left unmatched: 6. CDR3 size: 14 residues. The CDR3 reads CASSAGQGAGGYTF. As DNA, the CDR3 is TGTGCCAGCAGCGCCGGACAGGGGGCGGGTGGCTACACCTTC. The variable domain in full, with the rest retrieved from reference TRBV7-9 and TRBJ1-2, is DTGVSQNPRHKITKRGQNVTFRCDPISEHNRLYWYRQTLGQGPEFLTYFQNEAQLEKSRLLSDRFSAERPKGSFSTLEIQRTEQGDSAMYLCASSAGQGAGGYTFGSGTRLTVV.

The V and J genes are TRBV19 and TRBJ1-3; D remains unclear. The germline gives CDR1 LNHDA, CDR2 SQIVND (reference sequence). The CDR3 runs 15 residues. Trimming removed 3 bases at V and 0 bases at J, with 9 bases between. The CDR3 region is CASSIGSVSGNTIYF. In DNA form, the CDR3 reads TGTGCCAGTAGTATCGGGAGTGTCTCTGGAAACACCATATATTTT.

The chain combines TRBV4-3 with TRBJ2-5; 14 nucleotides line up with TRBD2. CDR1 and CDR2 from the germline V gene are LGHNA and YSLEER. J gave up 4 bases and V 0 bases, and 7 bases lay outside the gene matches. The CDR3 loop spans 18 amino acids. The DNA for the CDR3 is TGCGCCAGCAGCCAAGAAATTGGACTAGCGGGGGGAAGAGAGACCCAGTACTTC. Its translation is CASSQEIGLAGGRETQYF.

The chain links TRBV6-2 or TRBV6-3 to TRBJ2-3, with D possibly TRBD2 on 6 matching bases. CDR3 size: 11 residues. Trimming removed 6 bases from V and 11 bases from J, with 12 bases in between. CDR1 and CDR2 from the germline V gene are MNHEY and SVGEGT. CDR3 bases: TGTGCCAGCAGCGCGAAGGAGGGGCAGTATTTT. Its translation is CASSAKEGQYF.